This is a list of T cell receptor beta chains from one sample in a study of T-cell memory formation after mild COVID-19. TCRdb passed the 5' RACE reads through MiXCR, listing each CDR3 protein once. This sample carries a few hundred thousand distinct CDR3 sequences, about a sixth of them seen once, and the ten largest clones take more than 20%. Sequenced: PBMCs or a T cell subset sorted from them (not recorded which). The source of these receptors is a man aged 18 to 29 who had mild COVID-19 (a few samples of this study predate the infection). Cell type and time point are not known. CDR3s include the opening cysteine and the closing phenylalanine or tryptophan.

CASMGFPYGYTF,TRBJ1-2,TRBV2
CASSLSPRGGAEAFF,TRBJ1-1,TRBV28
CSAPGFTDTQYF,TRBJ2-3,TRBV20-1
CASHPDEAFF,TRBJ1-1,TRBV30
CASSKTSGSYNEQFF,TRBJ2-1,TRBV19
CASSPSGTNTGELFF,TRBJ2-2,TRBV5-1
CASSTTGTGDGYTF,TRBJ1-2,TRBV11-2
CASSLREVDSNQPQHF,TRBJ1-5,TRBV7-8
CASSQGDRNIQYF,TRBJ2-4,TRBV3-1
CASSFAGRPGELFF,TRBJ2-2,TRBV28
CASSLHGGGETQYF,TRBJ2-5,TRBV12-3/TRBV12-4
CASSTRDYQPQHF,TRBJ1-5,TRBV7-2
CAISPGQQYGYTF,TRBJ1-2,TRBV10-3
CASSPPYEQYF,TRBJ2-7,TRBV5-5
CASSTPGTRGGYTF,TRBJ1-2,TRBV6-5
CASSAGPPETQYF,TRBJ2-5,TRBV9
CASSLGGTGSVGQPQHF,TRBJ1-5,TRBV7-2
CASGGSEQYF,TRBJ2-7,TRBV6-6
CASGSHTGGGRPGTSGEQYF,TRBJ2-7,TRBV6-2/TRBV6-3
CASSLVPLSAGELFF,TRBJ2-2,TRBV5-1
CASSQDPPRGAIGETQYF,TRBJ2-5,TRBV4-1
CASSSRVNTGELFF,TRBJ2-2,TRBV11-3
CASSLNREAYEQYF,TRBJ2-7,TRBV5-1
CSVGRDTSNTGELFF,TRBJ2-2,TRBV29-1
CASSLGNRGETQYF,TRBJ2-5,TRBV12-3/TRBV12-4
CASEDGDRDFEKLFF,TRBJ1-4,TRBV28
CASSQETGEPGELFF,TRBJ2-2,TRBV4-2
CASSYQGGPYEQYF,TRBJ2-7,TRBV6-5
CSARVLSDGQGAWGEQFF,TRBJ2-1,TRBV20-1
CASSSGTPTYNEQFF,TRBJ2-1,TRBV5-1
CSVETGRNTEAFF,TRBJ1-1,TRBV29-1
CASTTLAGAYNEQFF,TRBJ2-1,TRBV7-2
CASSDSGTSGVGRQFF,TRBJ2-1,TRBV12-3/TRBV12-4
CASSPTTPGGQSPLHF,TRBJ1-6,TRBV7-8
CASSRGLSRRNYGYTF,TRBJ1-2,TRBV6-6
CASARAEFYGYTF,TRBJ1-2,TRBV28
CASSYGRGLYTDTQYF,TRBJ2-3,TRBV6-5
CATQTPLTDTQYF,TRBJ2-3,TRBV6-5
CASSYYLTFGGGTDTQYF,TRBJ2-3,TRBV6-2/TRBV6-3
CASSGDRTSYNSPLHF,TRBJ1-6,TRBV7-8
CASSDGGTGRSPLHF,TRBJ1-6,TRBV2
CASSANIQQPQHF,TRBJ1-5,TRBV11-2
CASSQAPERGHYEQYF,TRBJ2-7,TRBV3-1
CASSLRGEYYGYTF,TRBJ1-2,TRBV12-3/TRBV12-4
CASSYSISPEETQYF,TRBJ2-5,TRBV6-2/TRBV6-3
CASSLERYGEAFF,TRBJ1-1,TRBV5-6
CASSRPGGITSPLHF,TRBJ1-6,TRBV4-1
CASSQRLGLGESNEQFF,TRBJ2-1,TRBV4-1
CASSVGGTGERETQYF,TRBJ2-5,TRBV9
CASSYPATGRGSPLHF,TRBJ1-6,TRBV6-5